This T cell receptor (beta chain) is drawn from a study of blood T cell repertoires in COVID-19. Overall study: The samples span acute and convalescent COVID-19 from the United States, Italy and Spain.

Methods used by the authors: It was from reference gene primer amplification that nucleated cell counts were estimated. Sequencing was performed with immunoSEQ multiplex PCR; in TCRdb, only in-frame clones are kept and a portion is missing. V and J calls plus clone size are reproduced from that table; the DNA served to infer D and trimming. The data show roughly 430,000 clones, with 70% to 90% seen just once and roughly 2% held by the top ten. In terms of age and location, participants ranged from roughly 18 to 95 years and lived in about two dozen US areas. The CDR3 has 14 residues. Germline CDR1 reads SEHNR; CDR2 reads FQNEAQ (reference sequence). The ends were cut back, 5 bases at V and 2 bases at J, with 12 bases in the middle.

This TCR was recovered from a woman aged 40-49 years with acute COVID-19. The sample comprised PBMCs or T cells enriched from blood (not recorded which). The chain links TRBV7-9 to TRBJ1-1, with D maybe TRBD1 (5 bases). The CDR3 nucleotides are TGTGCCAGCAGCCCCCATCAGGGCAACACTGAAGCTTTCTTT. Protein product: CASSPHQGNTEAFF.